This TCR beta chain derives from a study of T cell repertoires in cytomegalovirus infection. Study-wide context: Use of recently identified HLA-C-restricted and well-studied HLA-B-restricted CMV epitopes was part of the study. The public TCR beta signatures pointed to both CMV infection and matching HLA type.

MiXCR was run by TCRdb on the reads, yielding one entry per CDR3 protein. The sample comprises fewer than 55,000 distinct CDR3 sequences, less than 20% of which are singletons, and around 80% rests with the top ten. This clonotype was picked up a small number of times. No antigen is known for it. The study's findings and limits: Across the ex vivo response, the dominant clonotypes were HLA-C-restricted CMV-specific TCR beta clonotypes. Cumulative public TCR beta family frequency identified carriers of CMV plus the relevant HLA.

Trimming stripped 4 bases from V and 3 bases from J, with 10 bases between. This CDR3 spans 13 amino acids. CDR1 and CDR2 (germline): LNHDA, SQIVND (reference sequence). The V call is TRBV19, the J call TRBJ2-7; D remains ambiguous. This receptor was taken from a human donor in good health (CMV status not recorded). Some clones in this sample may be carry-over from other donors' samples. The material was CD8+ T cells from cultured PBMCs, obtained from culture after CMV antigen stimulation. CDR3 residues: CASSTYSFYEQYF. The CDR3 DNA reads as TGTGCCAGTAGTACCTACTCTTTCTACGAGCAGTACTTC.